Listed below are T cell receptor beta chains from one sample, sequenced in a study of CD8 T cells in Susac syndrome. TCRdb fed the immunoSEQ multiplex PCR reads into MiXCR, producing one record per CDR3 protein. This table holds 160,000 or so distinct CDR3 sequences, over 85% found once. The specimen sequenced was CD8+ T cells from PBMCs. These receptors originate from a human donor with multiple sclerosis. The CDR3 runs from the conserved cysteine through the conserved F or W. The order of the fields is J gene, V gene, CDR3 protein.

j_call: TRBJ2-5; v_call: TRBV3-1; cdr3_aa: CASSQEGLYQETQYF
j_call: TRBJ2-3; v_call: TRBV5-1; cdr3_aa: CASSFQDSTDTQYF
j_call: TRBJ2-7; v_call: TRBV7-8; cdr3_aa: CASSLSGDYYEQYF
j_call: TRBJ2-7; v_call: TRBV6-2/TRBV6-3; cdr3_aa: CASSYTRETRPYEQYF
j_call: TRBJ2-1; v_call: TRBV20-1; cdr3_aa: CSAKSRGRRNNEQFF
j_call: TRBJ1-2; v_call: TRBV28; cdr3_aa: CASSPRDSFFYGYTF
j_call: TRBJ2-7; v_call: TRBV13; cdr3_aa: CASSLGLAAYEQYF
j_call: TRBJ2-7; v_call: TRBV29-1; cdr3_aa: CSVDRGPGNEQYF
j_call: TRBJ2-3; v_call: TRBV6-4; cdr3_aa: CASSGGGATDTQYF
j_call: TRBJ1-1; v_call: TRBV15; cdr3_aa: CATSREEGDTEAFF
j_call: TRBJ1-2; v_call: TRBV12-3/TRBV12-4; cdr3_aa: CASKSTYDEVGYTF
j_call: TRBJ1-6; v_call: TRBV9; cdr3_aa: CASSGTGGYNSPLHF
j_call: TRBJ2-1; v_call: TRBV27; cdr3_aa: CASRGGLADHNEQFF
j_call: TRBJ2-5; v_call: TRBV20-1; cdr3_aa: CSARDLGGAVQETQYF
j_call: TRBJ1-2; v_call: TRBV7-9; cdr3_aa: CASSLEPTNYGYTF
j_call: TRBJ2-3; v_call: TRBV9; cdr3_aa: CASSASGTGDDTQYF
j_call: TRBJ2-1; v_call: TRBV20-1; cdr3_aa: CGLQQGANEQFF
j_call: TRBJ2-7; v_call: TRBV28; cdr3_aa: CASSSLGGYEQYF
j_call: TRBJ2-5; v_call: TRBV20-1; cdr3_aa: CSARVGGRRETQYF
j_call: TRBJ1-2; v_call: TRBV20-1; cdr3_aa: CSARTERGAYGYTF
j_call: TRBJ2-5; v_call: TRBV5-1; cdr3_aa: CASSFRPSENQETQYF
j_call: TRBJ2-6; v_call: TRBV7-2; cdr3_aa: CASLDRDQTGANVLTF
j_call: TRBJ2-7; v_call: TRBV9; cdr3_aa: CASSPTSSYEQYF
j_call: TRBJ2-6; v_call: TRBV6-5; cdr3_aa: CASSYTSGANVLTF
j_call: TRBJ2-3; v_call: TRBV23-1; cdr3_aa: CASSQRQDRTDTQYF
j_call: TRBJ2-4; v_call: TRBV7-3; cdr3_aa: CASSSGTKNIQYF
j_call: TRBJ1-5; v_call: TRBV7-8; cdr3_aa: CASSQNRGSNQPQHF
j_call: TRBJ2-7; v_call: TRBV4-1; cdr3_aa: CASSQERSGAYEQYF
j_call: TRBJ2-3; v_call: TRBV7-9; cdr3_aa: CASSLPQGAAADTQYF
j_call: TRBJ2-7; v_call: TRBV27; cdr3_aa: CASSASGGDYEQYF
j_call: TRBJ2-2; v_call: TRBV12-3/TRBV12-4; cdr3_aa: CASSLMTSEDTGELFF
j_call: TRBJ2-5; v_call: TRBV18; cdr3_aa: CASFVPGLLQETQYF
j_call: TRBJ1-4; v_call: TRBV13; cdr3_aa: CASSLRTPNEKLFF
j_call: TRBJ1-5; v_call: TRBV30; cdr3_aa: CAWTSGSNQPQHF
j_call: TRBJ2-7; v_call: TRBV6-6; cdr3_aa: CASSYSAGGYEQYF
j_call: TRBJ2-3; v_call: TRBV13; cdr3_aa: CASSVRRDSSTDTQYF
j_call: TRBJ1-2; v_call: TRBV27; cdr3_aa: CASRGQSLSGYTF
j_call: TRBJ1-6; v_call: TRBV20-1; cdr3_aa: CSARDTGVAGLNSPLHF
j_call: TRBJ1-1; v_call: TRBV28; cdr3_aa: CASSLQGAATEAFF
j_call: TRBJ2-2; v_call: TRBV5-6; cdr3_aa: CASSLVSAGELFF
j_call: TRBJ2-5; v_call: TRBV28; cdr3_aa: CASSPGTLAQETQYF
j_call: TRBJ2-7; v_call: TRBV27; cdr3_aa: CASSLGEPFEQYF
j_call: TRBJ1-2; v_call: TRBV7-9; cdr3_aa: CASSLGPAGYTF
j_call: TRBJ2-7; v_call: TRBV27; cdr3_aa: CASSTAGRAYEQYF
j_call: TRBJ1-2; v_call: TRBV10-3; cdr3_aa: CAISGSPGTGDYGYTF
j_call: TRBJ2-1; v_call: TRBV10-3; cdr3_aa: CAIRDDREASWVF
j_call: TRBJ1-1; v_call: TRBV5-6; cdr3_aa: CASSTGDWTEAFF
j_call: TRBJ2-5; v_call: TRBV7-2; cdr3_aa: CASSPTMETQYF
j_call: TRBJ2-1; v_call: TRBV12-3/TRBV12-4; cdr3_aa: CASRSGDRPDNEQFF
j_call: TRBJ2-3; v_call: TRBV9; cdr3_aa: CASSKGAPTDTQYF
j_call: TRBJ1-1; v_call: TRBV27; cdr3_aa: CSSIGREAFF
j_call: TRBJ2-7; v_call: TRBV7-9; cdr3_aa: CASSLDLTGDLQYF
j_call: TRBJ2-7; v_call: TRBV15; cdr3_aa: CATSAGRASYEQYF
j_call: TRBJ2-3; v_call: TRBV9; cdr3_aa: CASSVKGGGRDTQYF
j_call: TRBJ1-6; v_call: TRBV7-2; cdr3_aa: CASSLAGQGRSPLHF
j_call: TRBJ2-3; v_call: TRBV7-2; cdr3_aa: CASSLDLAGRTDTQYF
j_call: TRBJ1-1; v_call: TRBV30; cdr3_aa: CAWRDTGYTEAFF